This is a list of T cell receptor beta chains from one sample in a study of cytomegalovirus exposure and HLA in healthy donors. Sequencing was performed with immunoSEQ multiplex PCR; in TCRdb, only in-frame clones are kept and a portion is missing. The data contain approximately 150,000 clones, about 74% of them singletons. The sequencing input was PBMCs. All receptors derive from a woman aged 40-49 years in good health and CMV-seronegative. Each CDR3 is given with its conserved first and last residue. D genes are given only for firm matches. Size tells how often a clone was seen (once, few, many) or the class of an expanded clone, and some rows leave it out.

size	D	V	J	CDR3	DNA
.	.	TRBV29-1	TRBJ2-1	CSVEDPGEAYNEQFF	TGCAGCGTTGAAGATCCGGGGGAGGCCTACAATGAGCAGTTCTTC
.	.	TRBV9	TRBJ2-7	CASSPHAASYEQYF	TGTGCCAGCAGCCCCCATGCGGCCTCCTACGAGCAGTACTTC
.	.	TRBV7-8	TRBJ1-2	CASSLGPGYGYTF	TGTGCCAGCAGCTTAGGACCAGGGTATGGCTACACCTTC
few	.	TRBV6-5	TRBJ2-7	CASMGPASYEQYF	TGTGCCAGCATGGGCCCAGCCTCCTACGAGCAGTACTTC
.	TRBD1	TRBV5-1	TRBJ2-5	CASSAGGAQETQYF	TGCGCCAGCAGCGCAGGGGGCGCGCAGGAGACCCAGTACTTC
.	TRBD2	TRBV19	TRBJ2-1	CASTGGSSYNEQFF	TGTGCCAGTACGGGAGGGAGCTCCTACAATGAGCAGTTCTTC
.	TRBD2	TRBV7-9	TRBJ2-1	CASSPKGWASGYNEQFF	TGTGCCAGCAGTCCGAAGGGTTGGGCTAGCGGGTACAATGAGCAGTTCTTC
.	.	TRBV27	TRBJ1-5	CASRAIQGNYQPQHF	TGTGCCAGCAGGGCTATTCAGGGGAATTATCAGCCCCAGCATTTT
.	TRBD2	TRBV13	TRBJ2-1	CASSLGLAGHNEQFF	TGTGCCAGCAGCTTAGGCCTAGCGGGCCACAATGAGCAGTTCTTC
once	TRBD1	TRBV28	TRBJ2-7	CASRGRTGVSYEQYF	TGTGCCAGCAGGGGTCGGACAGGGGTCTCCTACGAGCAGTACTTC
once	.	TRBV6-1	TRBJ1-3	CASIGGATGNTIYF	TGTGCCAGCATAGGAGGGGCAACTGGAAACACCATATATTTT
.	TRBD2	TRBV7-8	TRBJ2-5	CASSFGTSGETQYF	TGTGCCAGCAGCTTTGGGACTAGCGGAGAGACCCAGTACTTC
.	.	TRBV9	TRBJ2-7	CASSVWSRLYEQYF	TGTGCCAGCAGCGTTTGGTCCAGGCTGTACGAGCAGTACTTC
few	TRBD1	TRBV27	TRBJ1-5	CASSDRGLNQPQHF	TGTGCCAGTTCGGACAGGGGGCTAAATCAGCCCCAGCATTTT
.	TRBD1	TRBV18	TRBJ1-4	CASSPLRQGNEKLFF	TGTGCCAGCTCACCACTTCGACAGGGTAATGAAAAACTGTTTTTT
.	.	TRBV6-5	TRBJ1-1	CASTNPTGAEAFF	TGTGCCAGCACCAATCCAACAGGCGCTGAAGCTTTCTTT
.	TRBD2	TRBV19	TRBJ2-3	CASSGRDYRVNTQYF	TGTGCCAGTAGTGGCCGGGACTACCGGGTTAATACGCAGTATTTT
.	TRBD1	TRBV10-1	TRBJ2-3	CASSRGQTGTDTQYF	TGCGCCAGCAGCAGGGGACAGACCGGCACAGATACGCAGTATTTT
.	.	TRBV19	TRBJ2-3	CASSSPRRDTQYF	TGTGCCAGTAGTTCCCCCCGGAGGGATACGCAGTATTTT
.	TRBD1	TRBV5-1	TRBJ2-5	CASSLHRGQQETQYF	TGCGCCAGCAGCTTGCACAGGGGGCAACAAGAGACCCAGTACTTC
.	TRBD2	TRBV13	TRBJ2-1	CASSLVLAGGQNEQFF	TGTGCCAGCAGCTTAGTCTTAGCGGGGGGGCAGAATGAGCAGTTCTTC
.	.	TRBV7-9	TRBJ2-7	CASSPGLPSYEQYF	TGTGCCAGCAGCCCGGGACTGCCCTCCTACGAGCAGTACTTC
.	TRBD1	TRBV15	TRBJ2-7	CATSRDPGRGYEQYF	TGTGCCACCAGCAGAGATCCGGGCAGGGGGTACGAGCAGTACTTC
.	.	TRBV5-6	TRBJ2-7	CASSPQVSSYEQYF	TGTGCCAGCAGCCCCCAGGTGAGCTCCTACGAGCAGTACTTC